A selection of T cell receptor beta chains follows, all from one sample in a study of blood T cell repertoires in COVID-19. Data came from immunoSEQ multiplex PCR; TCRdb stores just in-frame clones and leaves some out. This repertoire shows around 150,000 clones, over 70% found once; its top ten account for roughly 2.5%. The specimen sequenced was peripheral blood. The receptors derive from a man aged 45 to 65 with active COVID-19. CDR3s include the opening cysteine and the closing phenylalanine or tryptophan. A D gene is named only where the DNA matches it firmly. Rows give clone size only sometimes, using once, few, many, or a class for an expanded clone.

J,D,V,size,DNA,CDR3
TRBJ2-7,TRBD2,TRBV2,-,TGTGCCAGCTTAGCGGGGGGTAGCTCCTACGAGCAGTACTTC,CASLAGGSSYEQYF
TRBJ1-4,-,TRBV21-1,-,TGTGCCAGCTTCACAGGGGCTAATGAAAAACTGTTTTTT,CASFTGANEKLFF
TRBJ2-5,TRBD1,TRBV25-1,-,TGTGCCAGCAGTGCCGCGGACAGGGTTGAGACCCAGTACTTC,CASSAADRVETQYF
TRBJ1-1,-,TRBV18,-,TGTGCCAGCTCACCGTGGAGGGATAGAACTGAAGCTTTCTTT,CASSPWRDRTEAFF
TRBJ2-7,-,TRBV12-3/TRBV12-4,-,TGTGCCAGCAGTTCGCGGGACGAGCAGTACTTC,CASSSRDEQYF
TRBJ1-2,-,TRBV18,-,-,CASSREGAGYTFGSGYTF
TRBJ2-3,TRBD2,TRBV3-1/TRBV3-2,-,TGTGCCAGCAGCCATTCTAGCGGGGGGGATACGCAGTATTTT,CASSHSSGGDTQYF
TRBJ2-5,-,TRBV7-3,-,TGTGCCAGCAGCTTACTAGGGGGGGTAGAGACCCAGTACTTC,CASSLLGGVETQYF
TRBJ2-3,TRBD2,TRBV10-3,-,TGTGCCATCAGTGACGGGACTAGCGGACGCACAGATACGCAGTATTTT,CAISDGTSGRTDTQYF
TRBJ1-5,-,TRBV5-5,-,TGTGCCAGCAGCTTGAGCCCCCGACGGGTTCAGCCCCAGCATTTT,CASSLSPRRVQPQHF
TRBJ2-7,-,TRBV4-3,few,TGCGCCAGCGCGTCCAGGGTGGTCGACGAGCAGTACTTC,CASASRVVDEQYF
TRBJ2-2,-,TRBV6-5,few,TGTGCCAGCAGTTACGGGCCAGGGCCGAACACCGGGGAGCTGTTTTTT,CASSYGPGPNTGELFF
TRBJ2-5,TRBD2,TRBV19,-,TGTGCCAGTAGTATCCAAGGGACTAGGGAAGAGACCCAGTACTTC,CASSIQGTREETQYF
TRBJ1-3,-,TRBV7-9,once,TGTGCCAGCAGCTTCCTAACCCCGACAGTCTCTGGAAACACCATATATTTT,CASSFLTPTVSGNTIYF
TRBJ1-3,TRBD1,TRBV20-1,-,TGCAGTGCTAGTAACAGGGGCTCTGGAAACACCATATATTTT,CSASNRGSGNTIYF
TRBJ1-1,TRBD1,TRBV11-3,-,TGTGCCAGCAGGACAGGGCTTGAAGCTTTCTTT,CASRTGLEAFF
TRBJ2-1,-,TRBV4-1,-,TGCGCCAGCAGCCAAGGCCACAACTCCTACAATGAGCAGTTCTTC,CASSQGHNSYNEQFF
TRBJ1-2,-,TRBV4-2,few,TGTGCCAGCAGCTCAGAAGGGGGCTATGGCTACACCTTC,CASSSEGGYGYTF
TRBJ2-7,-,TRBV28,-,TGTGCCAGCAGCTCACAGGGTCTGAGCTCCTACGAGCAGTACTTC,CASSSQGLSSYEQYF
TRBJ2-7,-,TRBV25-1,-,TGTGCCAGCAGTGACGACAGGCCACCTTACGAGCAGTACTTC,CASSDDRPPYEQYF
TRBJ2-3,TRBD2,TRBV4-2,-,TGTGCCAGCAGCCCGTTGGGACTTGCGGGGGGGCTTACGCAGTATTTT,CASSPLGLAGGLTQYF
TRBJ1-2,-,TRBV7-2,-,TGTGCCAGCAGCTCCTTACGGGGGGCGTATGGCTACACCTTC,CASSSLRGAYGYTF
TRBJ2-3,TRBD1,TRBV18,-,TGTGCCAGCTCACCACCGACGGGGACAGGGAAGGGCACAGATACGCAGTATTTT,CASSPPTGTGKGTDTQYF
TRBJ2-1,-,TRBV2,once,TGTGCCAGCAAGGGGAATGAGCAGTTCTTC,CASKGNEQFF
TRBJ2-5,TRBD2,TRBV7-6,-,TGTGCCAGCAGCCTACTAGCGGGGGGTTTCCAAGAGACCCAGTACTTC,CASSLLAGGFQETQYF
TRBJ1-4,-,TRBV25-1,-,TGTGCCAGCAGTGCCCTATCGGGGGGGAAGGAAAAACTGTTTTTT,CASSALSGGKEKLFF
TRBJ1-6,TRBD1,TRBV30,-,TGTGCCCACCGGGACAGTAGCTCCTATAATTCACCCCTCCACTTT,CAHRDSSSYNSPLHF
TRBJ2-1,-,TRBV7-2,-,TGTGCCAGCAGCAACGAGGCGGGGAGCTTACCCGGGCAGGGTGAGCAGTTCTTC,CASSNEAGSLPGQGEQFF
TRBJ1-5,-,TRBV5-1,-,TGCGCCAGCAGCCAGGAAACAGGGTACAATCAGCCCCAGCATTTT,CASSQETGYNQPQHF
TRBJ1-3,TRBD1,TRBV18,-,TGTGCCAGCTCACCACCGTGGGACAGGGGTGACACCATATATTTT,CASSPPWDRGDTIYF
TRBJ1-3,TRBD1,TRBV9,-,TGTGCCAGCAGCTTCGGGACAGGCAGCTCTGGAAACACCATATATTTT,CASSFGTGSSGNTIYF
TRBJ1-3,-,TRBV6-5,-,TGTGCCAGCAGTCTAAACAGGCCTGGAAACACCATATATTTT,CASSLNRPGNTIYF
TRBJ1-2,-,TRBV5-6,-,TGTGCCAGCAGCAGGACAGTCCCTATTGGCTACACCTTC,CASSRTVPIGYTF
TRBJ2-4,-,TRBV19,few,TGTGCCACCCGAGACAGATTAGCCAAAAACATTCAGTACTTC,CATRDRLAKNIQYF
TRBJ2-2,-,TRBV7-3,-,TGTGCCAGCAGCTTGGCGGGCACCGGGGAGCTGTTTTTT,CASSLAGTGELFF
TRBJ1-5,-,TRBV7-2,-,TGTGCCAGCAGCTTCTTAGGGACTGCAAGCAATCAGCCCCAGCATTTT,CASSFLGTASNQPQHF
TRBJ1-2,TRBD1,TRBV9,-,TGTGCCAGCAGCGACAGACAGGGGGCCTATGGCTACACCTTC,CASSDRQGAYGYTF
TRBJ1-6,TRBD1,TRBV5-6,-,TGTGCCAGCAGCGGAGGGACAGGGGCTAAGGGGCCCCTCCACTTT,CASSGGTGAKGPLHF
TRBJ2-3,-,TRBV7-2,-,TGTGCCAGCAGCTTCCTAGATACGCAGTATTTT,CASSFLDTQYF
TRBJ1-5,-,TRBV10-3,-,TGTGCCATCAGTGAGTCTAGGCAGGGGTATCAGCCCCAGCATTTT,CAISESRQGYQPQHF
TRBJ1-1,-,TRBV11-3,-,TGTGCCAGCAGACAAAGAACGAACACTGAAGCTTTCTTT,CASRQRTNTEAFF
TRBJ2-1,TRBD2,TRBV27,-,TGTGCCAGCAGTTTTCTGGGCGGGGGAGTCGATGAGCAGTTCTTC,CASSFLGGGVDEQFF
TRBJ1-2,-,TRBV3-1/TRBV3-2,-,TGTGCCAGCAGCCAAGGGGCGTGGTTAGGCTATGGCTACACCTTC,CASSQGAWLGYGYTF
TRBJ1-1,TRBD1,TRBV7-9,-,TGTGCCAGCAGCTCCCTAAGGGACAGCGCGAACACTGAAGCTTTCTTT,CASSSLRDSANTEAFF
TRBJ1-4,-,TRBV4-1,-,TGCGCCAGCAGCCAAGAAGGGGTGGTCAGGAATGAAAAACTGTTTTTT,CASSQEGVVRNEKLFF
TRBJ1-4,-,TRBV5-1,-,TGCGCCAGCAGCCGGGGGACGAGTGAAAAACTGTTTTTT,CASSRGTSEKLFF
TRBJ2-3,TRBD2,TRBV7-2,-,TGTGCCAGCAGCACCGGACTAGCGGTAGATACGCAGTATTTT,CASSTGLAVDTQYF
TRBJ2-7,TRBD2,TRBV18,once,TGTGCCAGCTTAGGCCCCACCGATCATCAGCGGGGGCCGTACTTC,CASLGPTDHQRGPYF
TRBJ2-7,-,TRBV12-3/TRBV12-4,-,TGTGCCAGCAGCCAGGACACCTACGAGCAGTACTTC,CASSQDTYEQYF
TRBJ2-1,TRBD2,TRBV4-1,-,TGCGCCAGCAGCCAAGATAGGCGGGGGGTATACAATGAGCAGTTCTTC,CASSQDRRGVYNEQFF
TRBJ2-1,TRBD2,TRBV11-2,-,TGTGCCAGCAGCACCCTTTTTTCGAAGCGGGGGCGAAACAATGAGCAGTTCTTC,CASSTLFSKRGRNNEQFF
TRBJ2-7,TRBD1,TRBV9,-,TGTGCCAGCAGCGTCTCCGGGACAGGGGCCCACGAGCAGTACTTC,CASSVSGTGAHEQYF
TRBJ2-7,-,TRBV5-1,-,TGCGCCAGCAGCTATTCGACCGCGGCGGGAGAGCAGTACTTC,CASSYSTAAGEQYF
TRBJ1-2,-,TRBV2,-,TGTGCCAGCAGTGAGGAACTAGTCTATGGCTACACCTTC,CASSEELVYGYTF
TRBJ1-2,-,TRBV10-3,-,TGTGCCATCAGCCCCACAGAAAACTATGGCTACACCTTC,CAISPTENYGYTF
TRBJ1-6,-,TRBV23-1,-,TGCGCCAGCAGTCCGAGTCTTAGCTCCTATAATTCACCCCTCCACTTT,CASSPSLSSYNSPLHF